The rows below give T cell receptor beta chains drawn from one sample of a study of EBV T-cell therapy then PD-1 blockade in nasopharyngeal carcinoma. The method was immunoSEQ multiplex PCR; TCRdb's version includes in-frame clones alone and lacks a portion of them. This sample has some 21,000 clones; 84% occur once, and the top ten carry over 25%. These receptors' antigens are unknown. The input for sequencing was CD8+ T cells from blood, taken at approximately day 60 from a patient whose treatment included autologous EBV-specific T cells and nivolumab. The receptors here all came from a middle-aged man with nasopharyngeal carcinoma. The CDR3 runs from the conserved cysteine through the conserved F or W. A D gene is named only where the DNA matches it firmly. Expanded clones are given a class, and other clones once, few, many or no size at all.

NA	TRBV27	14	NA	TRBJ2-2	TGTGCCAGCACCCCGTATACGAACACCGGGGAGCTGTTTTTT	CASTPYTNTGELFF
once	TRBV5-5	17	NA	TRBJ1-6	TGTGCCAGCAGCCCCCCGGACAGCAGCTCCTATAATTCACCCCTCCACTTT	CASSPPDSSSYNSPLHF
NA	TRBV7-9	18	TRBD1	TRBJ1-2	TGTGCCAGCAGCTTAGCTCAGACACAGGGGCGAAATTACTATGGCTACACCTTC	CASSLAQTQGRNYYGYTF
NA	TRBV28	14	NA	TRBJ1-1	TGTGCCAGCAGTTGGGTGGGAGAGGACACTGAAGCTTTCTTT	CASSWVGEDTEAFF
NA	TRBV6-2/TRBV6-3	16	TRBD1	TRBJ2-7	TGTGCCAGCAGTTACTGGGAGACAGGGGGCCTTTACGAGCAGTACTTC	CASSYWETGGLYEQYF
NA	TRBV13	14	TRBD1	TRBJ1-1	TGTGCCAGCAGCTTAGGGCAGGGGGTGACTGAAGCTTTCTTT	CASSLGQGVTEAFF
NA	TRBV14	16	TRBD2	TRBJ2-7	TGTGCCAGCAGCCAAGATAGCCTAGCGGGGACCTACGAGCAGTACTTC	CASSQDSLAGTYEQYF
NA	TRBV18	15	NA	TRBJ1-1	TGTGCCAGCTCACCACTTGGCAGCATGAACACTGAAGCTTTCTTT	CASSPLGSMNTEAFF
medium-sized	TRBV7-6	16	TRBD2	TRBJ2-2	TGTGCCAGCAGCTTTCTAGCGGGGGGTGAGACCGGGGAGCTGTTTTTT	CASSFLAGGETGELFF
few	TRBV6-5	15	NA	TRBJ1-5	TGTGCCAGCAGCCCAGGACACTATAGCAATCAGCCCCAGCATTTT	CASSPGHYSNQPQHF
NA	TRBV27	16	NA	TRBJ2-3	TGTGCCAGCAGATCGGTGGGGGGCAGGAGGGCAGATACGCAGTATTTT	CASRSVGGRRADTQYF
NA	TRBV16	18	NA	TRBJ1-3	TGTGCCAGCAGCCAAAACAGGAAGGGAGTTGGCTCTGGAAACACCATATATTTT	CASSQNRKGVGSGNTIYF
NA	TRBV15	16	TRBD2	TRBJ2-2	TGTGCCACCAGCAGGGAACCGTTAGCGGGGGTCGGGGAGCTGTTTTTT	CATSREPLAGVGELFF
NA	TRBV9	14	NA	TRBJ1-5	TGTGCCAGCAGCGTCGGGTCTAGCAATCAGCCCCAGCATTTT	CASSVGSSNQPQHF
few	TRBV6-2/TRBV6-3	13	NA	TRBJ1-1	TGTGCCAGCAGTTATGGGCCAGAAACTGAAGCTTTCTTT	CASSYGPETEAFF
NA	TRBV4-1	14	NA	TRBJ2-7	TGCGCCAGCAGCCAACTACTGGGATCCTACGAGCAGTACTTC	CASSQLLGSYEQYF
many	TRBV9	13	NA	TRBJ2-3	TGTGCCAGCAGCATAACAGGCACAGATACGCAGTATTTT	CASSITGTDTQYF
NA	TRBV7-4	15	TRBD1	TRBJ2-5	TGTGCCAGCAGCCATCGGACAGGGGCCGAAGAGACCCAGTACTTC	CASSHRTGAEETQYF
NA	TRBV6-2/TRBV6-3	16	NA	TRBJ2-1	TGTGCCAGCAGCAAAATGGGGGGCTCGCGATACAATGAGCAGTTCTTC	CASSKMGGSRYNEQFF
NA	TRBV28	15	TRBD1	TRBJ1-2	TGTGCCAGCAGTTTGGGCGGACAGGGGCTACGAGGCTACACCTTC	CASSLGGQGLRGYTF
NA	TRBV11-2	14	TRBD2	TRBJ2-7	TGTGCCAGCAGCTTAGTGCGGGGGGCCTACGAGCAGTACTTC	CASSLVRGAYEQYF
NA	TRBV25-1	13	NA	TRBJ1-5	TGTGCCAGCAGTGACGGGTTCGGTCAGCCCCAGCATTTT	CASSDGFGQPQHF
medium-sized	TRBV25-1	11	NA	TRBJ2-3	TGTGCCAGCGCAGCCGGAGATACGCAGTATTTT	CASAAGDTQYF
NA	TRBV5-5	13	TRBD1	TRBJ2-7	TGTGCCGGTTCCTCGACAGGGATGAACGAGCAGTACTTC	CAGSSTGMNEQYF
NA	TRBV28	13	NA	TRBJ1-2	TGTGCCAGCAGTTTATTAGCGACTCATGGCTACACCTTC	CASSLLATHGYTF
NA	TRBV2	17	NA	TRBJ2-4	TGTGCCAGCAGTGAATTGGTCCATTCCGAGGGTAAAAACATTCAGTACTTC	CASSELVHSEGKNIQYF
NA	TRBV5-1	14	NA	TRBJ1-2	TGCGCCAGCAACTCGGACGGGGTTCGCTATGGCTACACCTTC	CASNSDGVRYGYTF
NA	TRBV6-2/TRBV6-3	16	TRBD1	TRBJ2-7	TGTGCCAGCAGTTATGGGCCGACAGGGGGGACCTACGAGCAGTACTTC	CASSYGPTGGTYEQYF
NA	TRBV19	16	NA	TRBJ2-2	TGTGCCAGTAGTGAGACTTGGGGGAGGAACACCGGGGAGCTGTTTTTT	CASSETWGRNTGELFF
NA	TRBV19	13	NA	TRBJ2-5	TGTGCCAGTAGTATGGACGGGGAAGAGACCCAGTACTTC	CASSMDGEETQYF
NA	TRBV4-3	15	TRBD1	TRBJ1-2	TGCGCCAGCAGCCAAGAAGACAGGGCTAACTATGGCTACACCTTC	CASSQEDRANYGYTF
few	TRBV6-2/TRBV6-3	14	NA	TRBJ2-1	TGTGCCAGCAGTGGACGAGAAAAGCGCGATGAGCAGTTCTTC	CASSGREKRDEQFF
NA	TRBV7-9	17	NA	TRBJ2-3	TGTGCCAGCAGCACACCGGGACGCAGTTCTAGCACAGATACGCAGTATTTT	CASSTPGRSSSTDTQYF
NA	TRBV30	12	NA	TRBJ2-7	TGTGCCTGGAGTGGACCGGGCTACGAGCAGTACTTC	CAWSGPGYEQYF
NA	TRBV6-5	14	TRBD1	TRBJ2-3	TGTGCCAGCAGCGGGACAGGGCACACAGATACGCAGTATTTT	CASSGTGHTDTQYF
few	TRBV28	15	NA	TRBJ2-3	TGTGCCAGCAGTCCTGACACCTCTAGCACAGATACGCAGTATTTT	CASSPDTSSTDTQYF
NA	TRBV6-2/TRBV6-3	16	NA	TRBJ2-6	TGTGCCAGCACCCCTGAGGGACTCTCTGGGGCCAACGTCCTGACTTTC	CASTPEGLSGANVLTF
NA	TRBV4-3	16	NA	TRBJ2-6	TGCGCCAGCAGCCAAGAATCCGTCTCTGGGGCCAACGTCCTGACTTTC	CASSQESVSGANVLTF
NA	TRBV27	15	TRBD1	TRBJ1-5	TGTGCCAGCAGTTTCCTGACAGGGAGGGACCAGCCCCAGCATTTT	CASSFLTGRDQPQHF
NA	TRBV5-5	15	NA	TRBJ1-6	TGTGCCAGCAGCCTCGACAGCTATATTAATTCACCCCTCCACTTT	CASSLDSYINSPLHF
NA	TRBV4-1	14	NA	TRBJ2-1	TGCGCCAGCAGCCAAGACGGGTACAACAATGAGCAGTTCTTC	CASSQDGYNNEQFF
few	TRBV6-6	13	TRBD1	TRBJ1-1	TGTGCCAGCAGTTACCAAGGGACAGTTGAAGCTTTCTTT	CASSYQGTVEAFF
NA	TRBV10-3	13	NA	TRBJ1-2	TGTGCCATCAACTCGGGACACAACTATGGCTACACCTTC	CAINSGHNYGYTF
once	TRBV13	15	TRBD1	TRBJ2-3	TGTGCCAGCAGCTTGTCGGGACAGGGTAAAGATACGCAGTATTTT	CASSLSGQGKDTQYF